The 26 T cell receptor beta chains given below trace back to one sample, sequenced in a study of blood T cell repertoires in COVID-19. Method: immunoSEQ multiplex PCR; TCRdb's copy keeps in-frame clones and lacks some. This sample has more than 300,000 clones; more than 80% occur once, and the top ten carry roughly 6.5%. Sequenced material: peripheral blood. Receptors originate from a man aged 18 to 30 who had recovered from COVID-19.

The V gene is TRBV7-9, the J gene TRBJ1-4; TRBD1 aligns across 9 bases. The V gene's germline CDR1 is SEHNR and CDR2 FQNEAQ (reference sequence). This CDR3 is 18 amino acids long. Germline trimming cut 5 bases from V and 3 bases from J; bases unmatched to any gene: 13. This CDR3 reads CASSPRSGTGRPNEKLFF. As DNA, the CDR3 is TGTGCCAGCAGCCCAAGATCCGGGACAGGGCGGCCTAATGAAAAACTGTTTTTT. Using reference TRBV7-9 and TRBJ1-4 for the parts outside the CDR3, the full variable domain is DTGVSQNPRHKITKRGQNVTFRCDPISEHNRLYWYRQTLGQGPEFLTYFQNEAQLEKSRLLSDRFSAERPKGSFSTLEIQRTEQGDSAMYLCASSPRSGTGRPNEKLFFGSGTQLSVL.

V gene TRBV2 combines with J gene TRBJ1-2; D unclear. V was shortened by 3 bases and J by 5 bases, with 13 bases between the two germline ends. CDR3 length equals 14 residues. Looked up from germline, CDR1 is SNHLY and CDR2 is FYNNEI. Here the CDR3 DNA reads TGTGCCAGCAGTGATGGGCCGACCGTATATGGCTACACCTTC. Translated, it gives CASSDGPTVYGYTF.

V and J are TRBV6-5 and TRBJ2-7, with D possibly matching TRBD2 (5 bases). V lost 3 bases to trimming and J lost 4 bases, with 13 bases between them. Germline V gene data show CDR1 as MNHEY and CDR2 as SVGAGI. CDR3 length equals 14 residues. Here the CDR3 reads CASSYRTSRYEQYF. In nucleotides, the CDR3 is TGTGCCAGCAGTTATAGGACTTCCAGGTACGAGCAGTACTTC.

As DNA, the CDR3 is TGTGCCAGCAGCGTAGTGCAGGGGGGAGGCTACACCTTC. Amino acid sequence: CASSVVQGGGYTF. The chain carries TRBV9 and TRBJ1-2; 7 nucleotides agree with TRBD1. Germline loops: CDR1 SGDLS, CDR2 YYNGEE. The V gene end was trimmed by 0 bases and the J gene end by 8 bases; junction bases not matched to a gene: 4. The CDR3 runs 13 residues. The variable domain in full, with the rest retrieved from reference TRBV9 and TRBJ1-2, is DSGVTQTPKHLITATGQRVTLRCSPRSGDLSVYWYQQSLDQGLQFLIQYYNGEERAKGNILERFSAQQFPDLHSELNLSSLELGDSALYFCASSVVQGGGYTFGSGTRLTVV.

The rearrangement joins TRBV6-2 or TRBV6-3 to TRBJ1-2; 10 bases align to TRBD1. The CDR3 spans 16 residues. The V and J ends lost 0 bases and 6 bases, in that order; junction bases with no gene match: 7. Germline values: CDR1 MNHEY, CDR2 SVGEGT. CDR3 region: CASSYSRDRGSHGYTF. DNA of the CDR3: TGTGCCAGCAGTTACTCGAGGGACAGGGGCAGTCATGGCTACACCTTC.

This clone was detected a few times. The chain uses TRBV10-1 and TRBJ2-2, with TRBD2 identical over 10 bases. V trimming: 0 bases; J trimming: 5 bases; junction bases outside the gene matches: 6. Per the germline V gene, CDR1 is WNHNN and CDR2 is SYGVQD (reference sequence). The CDR3 has 17 amino acids. CDR3 amino acids: CASSESRASGRTGELFF. For the CDR3, the DNA is TGCGCCAGCAGTGAGTCGAGGGCTAGCGGGAGAACCGGGGAGCTGTTTTTT.

The rearrangement uses TRBV19 and TRBJ2-1; a weak D match, TRBD2 (6 bases). There are 13 residues in the CDR3. CDR1 and CDR2 from the germline V gene are LNHDA and SQIVND (reference sequence). V was clipped by 3 bases and J by 4 bases, with 7 bases between them. CDR3 bases: TGTGCCAGTAGTATGACTAGTTACAATGAGCAGTTCTTC. Encoded protein: CASSMTSYNEQFF.

The V gene is TRBV5-8, the J gene TRBJ2-7, with D tentatively TRBD1 (5 bases). This CDR3 spans 13 amino acids. Germline V gene lookup returns CDR1 SGHTS and CDR2 YDEGEE. With 4 bases removed from V and 1 base from J, the gap between germline ends came to 9 bases. The CDR3 DNA reads TGTGCCAGCAGCATCGACAGTTCCTACGAGCAGTACTTC. Translated, it gives CASSIDSSYEQYF.

The genes are TRBV3-1 (or the pseudogene TRBV3-2) and TRBJ2-7; D gene ambiguous. V lost 0 bases and J 5 bases, leaving 8 bases between the germline ends. CDR1 is LGHDT and CDR2 is YNNKEL in the germline V gene (reference sequence). This CDR3 is 13 amino acids long. The DNA of the CDR3 is TGTGCCAGCAGCCAAGAGCAAGGAGACGAGCAGTACTTC. Its translation is CASSQEQGDEQYF.

About this clone itself: Other DNA sequences in this sample translate to the same CDR3. The rearrangement links TRBV19 to TRBJ1-1; 8 bases map to TRBD1. This CDR3 has 15 residues. Germline values: CDR1 LNHDA, CDR2 SQIVND (reference sequence). With V trimmed by 0 bases and J by 1 base, 1 base remained unmatched. CDR3 DNA sequence: TGTGCCAGTAGTATAGATGGGACAGGGAACACTGAAGCTTTCTTT. Protein: CASSIDGTGNTEAFF.

This clone was seen once. The chain uses TRBV29-1 and TRBJ1-1, with D unclear. The germline V gene has CDR1 SQVTM and CDR2 ANQGSEA. Trimming left V 0 bases short and J 3 bases short, with 14 bases between. This CDR3 has 15 residues. DNA for the CDR3: TGCAGCGTTGAAGATCTCGGAGGGATTGACACTGAAGCTTTCTTT. As protein: CSVEDLGGIDTEAFF.

V gene TRBV4-1 combines with J gene TRBJ1-2; D gene ambiguous. This CDR3 comprises 14 residues. Germline lookup yields CDR1 MGHRA and CDR2 YSYEKL. The germline V and J ends were trimmed by 0 bases and 4 bases, with 9 bases remaining between them. CDR3 amino acids: CASSQDQAAYGYTF. Here the CDR3 DNA reads TGCGCCAGCAGCCAAGATCAGGCCGCCTATGGCTACACCTTC.

The V and J genes are TRBV6-5 and TRBJ1-2, with unresolved D. Germline V gives CDR1 MNHEY, CDR2 SVGAGI. Trimming took 4 bases from V and 7 from J, leaving 13 bases between them. The CDR3 extends over 13 amino acids. CDR3 in amino acids: CASSSREGAGYTF. CDR3 bases: TGTGCCAGCAGTTCTCGAGAGGGTGCTGGCTACACCTTC.

This CDR3 reads CASSVAASGSTDTQYF. Here the CDR3 DNA reads TGTGCCAGCAGCGTAGCGGCTAGCGGGAGCACAGATACGCAGTATTTT. The rearrangement uses TRBV9 and TRBJ2-3; 8 bases align to TRBD2. CDR1 SGDLS and CDR2 YYNGEE come from the germline V gene. V shed 0 bases, J shed 0 bases, and the junction held 3 bases outside the gene matches. The CDR3 covers 16 residues.

A note on this clone: The sample contains more than one DNA sequence encoding this CDR3. The chain carries TRBV6-5 and TRBJ1-1, with D possibly being TRBD1 (6 bases). Looked up from germline, CDR1 is MNHEY and CDR2 is SVGAGI. Trimming shortened V by 2 bases and J by 0 bases, and 7 bases separated the two germline ends. The CDR3 spans 14 residues. The CDR3 nucleotides are TGTGCCAGCAGTTACCAGGGGCTGAACACTGAAGCTTTCTTT. Translation gives CASSYQGLNTEAFF.

This clone was seen just once. The rearrangement links TRBV7-2 to TRBJ2-1; D perhaps matches TRBD1 (6 bases). Trimming removed 5 bases from V and 4 bases from J, with 15 bases in between. There are 15 residues in the CDR3. The V gene's germline CDR1 is SGHTA and CDR2 FQGNSA. DNA of the CDR3: TGTGCCAGCAGCACGCCGGGACACCTATACAATGAGCAGTTCTTC. This codes for CASSTPGHLYNEQFF.

This chain connects TRBV19 to TRBJ1-4; the match to TRBD1 covers 7 bases. This CDR3 region has 14 residues. The J segment lost 6 bases and the V segment lost 10 bases, leaving 11 bases of the junction unmatched. The germline CDR1 and CDR2 sequences are LNHDA and SQIVND (reference sequence). The DNA of the CDR3 is TGTGCCACCCAGACAGGGCGGGAAGATGAAAAACTGTTTTTT. Its translation: CATQTGREDEKLFF.

The chain combines TRBV5-6 with TRBJ1-3; TRBD1 aligns across 9 bases. The length of the CDR3 is 16 residues. After removal of 4 bases from V and 0 bases from J, the junction contained 5 bases not matched to a gene. Germline V CDR1 and CDR2: SGHDT, YYEEEE. The CDR3 sequence is CASSQVDRGSGNTIYF. CDR3 in DNA: TGTGCCAGCAGCCAGGTGGACAGGGGCTCTGGAAACACCATATATTTT.

The V call is TRBV4-1, the J call TRBJ2-1; perhaps TRBD1 as D (6 bases). Trimming pared 2 bases from V and 8 bases from J, leaving 19 bases between. Germline values: CDR1 MGHRA, CDR2 YSYEKL. This CDR3 spans 16 amino acids. In DNA, the CDR3 is TGCGCCAGCAGCCAAAACCGGGCCTTGGGGGCCGATGAGCAGTTCTTC. Residues: CASSQNRALGADEQFF.

The rearrangement links TRBV10-3 to TRBJ1-2, with unresolved D. Per the germline V gene, CDR1 is ENHRY and CDR2 is SYGVKD. V gave up 4 bases and J gave up 6 bases, with 6 bases separating them. The CDR3 is 11 residues long. DNA for the CDR3: TGTGCCATCAGTGGGGAGGATGGCTACACCTTC. Translating gives CAISGEDGYTF.

The rearrangement joins TRBV2 to TRBJ2-4; 9 bases are shared with TRBD1. Germline-derived CDR1 and CDR2 are SNHLY and FYNNEI. The CDR3 runs 16 residues. V dropped 9 bases and J dropped 2; count of bases not matched to a gene: 11. The DNA for the CDR3 is TGTGCCAGTAAAAACCCGACAGGGGGGACCAAAAACATTCAGTACTTC. Translated: CASKNPTGGTKNIQYF.

The V call is TRBV3-1 (or the pseudogene TRBV3-2), the J call TRBJ2-3; D uncertain. The CDR3 consists of 15 residues. Germline CDR1 is LGHDT and CDR2 is YNNKEL (reference sequence). Trimming removed 1 base from V and 5 bases from J, with 13 bases in between. The CDR3 DNA follows: TGTGCCAGCAGCCAAGGGTCTTTTCCTAGAGATACGCAGTATTTT. Protein sequence: CASSQGSFPRDTQYF.

The chain has TRBV6-6 and TRBJ2-7; TRBD2 aligns across 12 bases. This CDR3 contains 16 residues. V lost 2 bases and J lost 6; bases outside the gene matches: 8. Germline CDR1 and CDR2: MNHNY and SVGAGI (reference sequence). The CDR3 protein is CASSYLPTSGGGEQYF. The CDR3 nucleotides read TGTGCCAGCAGTTACCTTCCGACTAGCGGGGGAGGCGAGCAGTACTTC.

There are a few counts of this clone. The chain employs TRBV11-2 and TRBJ1-2; tentatively, D is TRBD1 (5 bases). The germline gives CDR1 SGHAT, CDR2 FQNNGV. This CDR3 contains 12 residues. V was cut by 5 bases and J by 8 bases, with 12 bases left in between. The CDR3 protein is CASSVQAGGYTF. The CDR3 nucleotides read TGTGCCAGCAGCGTACAGGCGGGGGGCTACACCTTC.

CDR3 sequence: CASSTTTGGATEAFF. CDR3 DNA: TGTGCCAGTAGTACGACTACAGGGGGAGCCACTGAAGCTTTCTTT. V gene TRBV19 combines with J gene TRBJ1-1, with TRBD1 matching over 8 bases. Trimming took 4 bases from V and 4 from J; bases not matched to a gene: 8. Germline CDR1 reads LNHDA; CDR2 reads SQIVND (reference sequence). The CDR3 loop spans 15 amino acids.

The rearrangement joins TRBV6-5 to TRBJ2-7, with D possibly being TRBD1 (6 bases). This CDR3 spans 15 amino acids. The germline gives CDR1 MNHEY, CDR2 SVGAGI. Trimming shortened V by 0 bases and J by 3 bases, and 12 bases separated the two germline ends. The chain's CDR3 is CASSYSSQGNYEQYF. CDR3 DNA sequence: TGTGCCAGCAGTTACTCGAGCCAGGGGAACTACGAGCAGTACTTC.